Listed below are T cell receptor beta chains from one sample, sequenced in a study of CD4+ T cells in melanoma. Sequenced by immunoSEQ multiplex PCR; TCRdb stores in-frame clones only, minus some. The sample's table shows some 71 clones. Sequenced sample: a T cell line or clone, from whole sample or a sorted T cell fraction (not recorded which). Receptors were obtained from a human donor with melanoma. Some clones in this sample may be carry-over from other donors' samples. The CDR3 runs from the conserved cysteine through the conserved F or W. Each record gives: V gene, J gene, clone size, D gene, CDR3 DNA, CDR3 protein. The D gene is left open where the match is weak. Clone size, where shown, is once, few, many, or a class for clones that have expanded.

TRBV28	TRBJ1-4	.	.	TGTGCCAGCAGTTTGGACAGCTCAACTAATGAAAAACTGTTTTTT	CASSLDSSTNEKLFF
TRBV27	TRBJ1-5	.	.	TGTGCCAGCAGTTCCCTAGGGGGGGTTGATCAGCCCCAGCATTTT	CASSSLGGVDQPQHF
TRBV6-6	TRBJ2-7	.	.	TGTGCCAGCAGTTACGGCCAGGTCTACTACGAGCAGTACTTC	CASSYGQVYYEQYF
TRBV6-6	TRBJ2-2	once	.	TGTGCCAGCAGTTACCCCGAACTAGAGGCCGGGGAGCTGTTTTTT	CASSYPELEAGELFF
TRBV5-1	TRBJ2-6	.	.	TGCGCCAGCAGCTTGGTTGGCAGAGGGAACTCTGGGGCCAACGTCCTGACTTTC	CASSLVGRGNSGANVLTF
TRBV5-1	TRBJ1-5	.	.	TGCGCCAGCAGCCCAGGGGAATCGAGCAATCAGCCCCAGCATTTT	CASSPGESSNQPQHF
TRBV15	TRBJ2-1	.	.	TGTGCCACCAGGGATGCAGGTGGGCGCGTAAATGAGCAGTTCTTC	CATRDAGGRVNEQFF
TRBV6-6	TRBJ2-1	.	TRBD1	TGTGCCAGCAGTACGGACAGGGGGGTCGCCAATGAGCAGTTCTTC	CASSTDRGVANEQFF
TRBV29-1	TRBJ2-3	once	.	TGCAGCGTGACCGGGACTCCAGGGCGCACAGATACGCAGTATTTT	CSVTGTPGRTDTQYF
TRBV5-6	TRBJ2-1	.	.	TGTGCCAGCAGCTTGGAGGGGCGGGACTACAATGAGCAGTTCTTC	CASSLEGRDYNEQFF
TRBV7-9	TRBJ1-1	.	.	TGTGCCAGCAGCTTAGTTCGGGGGGCTAGCACTGAAGCTTTCTTT	CASSLVRGASTEAFF
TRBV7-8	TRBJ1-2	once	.	TGTGCCAGCAGCTTACGACACGACCTATATGGCTACACCTTC	CASSLRHDLYGYTF
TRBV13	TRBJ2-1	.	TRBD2	TGTGCCAGCAGCTTAAGGCTCCGTGGTCGCGGGAGGTACTCCTACAATGAGCAGTTCTTC	CASSLRLRGRGRYSYNEQFF
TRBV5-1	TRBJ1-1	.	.	TGCGCCAGCAGCGGTTCAGGGTTCGACACTGAAGCTTTCTTT	CASSGSGFDTEAFF
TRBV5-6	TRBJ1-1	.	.	TGTGCCAGCAGCTTATTCGTTGGGGACACTGAAGCTTTCTTT	CASSLFVGDTEAFF
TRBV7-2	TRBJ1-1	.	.	TGTGCCAGCAACCGGGACCTGGACCTCCCTGAAGCTTTCTTT	CASNRDLDLPEAFF
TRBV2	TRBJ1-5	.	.	TGTGCCAGCAGTGAATGGGCAGGGGAGGGCAATCAGCCCCAGCATTTT	CASSEWAGEGNQPQHF
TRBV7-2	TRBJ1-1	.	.	TGTGCCAGCAGCTTAGGGGGGGGAAACACTGAAGCTTTCTTT	CASSLGGGNTEAFF
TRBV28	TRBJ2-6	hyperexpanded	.	TGTGCCAGCATGTCCCCTGGTGGGGGTACCGGGGCCAACGTCCTGACTTTC	CASMSPGGGTGANVLTF
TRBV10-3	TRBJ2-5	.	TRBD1	TGTGCCATCAGTGTCGGACAGGGCCAGGAGACCCAGTACTTC	CAISVGQGQETQYF
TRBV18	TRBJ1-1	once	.	TGTGCCAGCTCACCACCGGGGGGCTGGACTGAAGCTTTCTTT	CASSPPGGWTEAFF
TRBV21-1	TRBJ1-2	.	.	TGTGCCAGCAGCGCTGGTATAGGAAAGACCTATGGCTACACCTTC	CASSAGIGKTYGYTF
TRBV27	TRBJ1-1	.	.	TGTGCCAGCAGTTTGCGGGGGTATGTGACTGAAGCTTTCTTT	CASSLRGYVTEAFF